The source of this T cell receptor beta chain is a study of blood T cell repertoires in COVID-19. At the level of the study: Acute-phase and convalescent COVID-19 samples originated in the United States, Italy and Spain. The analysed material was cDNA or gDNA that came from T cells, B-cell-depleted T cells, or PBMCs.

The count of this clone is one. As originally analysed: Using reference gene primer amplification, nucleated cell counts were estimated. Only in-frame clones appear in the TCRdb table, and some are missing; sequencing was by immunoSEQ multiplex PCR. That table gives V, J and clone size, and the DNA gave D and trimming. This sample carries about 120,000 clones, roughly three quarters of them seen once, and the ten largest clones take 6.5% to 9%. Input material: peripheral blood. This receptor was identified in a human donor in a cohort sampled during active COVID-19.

CDR3 bases: TGTGCCAGCAGTCATGGGACAGCGCCCACTGAAGCTTTCTTT. The encoded protein is CASSHGTAPTEAFF. The chain is built from TRBV27 and TRBJ1-1; 7 bases align to TRBD1. In germline, CDR1 is MNHEY, CDR2 SMNVEV (reference sequence). The ends lost 5 bases at V and 4 bases at J; junction bases unmatched: 7. This CDR3 comprises 14 residues.